This entry lists 13 T cell receptor beta chains sequenced from one sample in a study of T cell clonotyping in hematopoietic cell transplantation. Time point: recipient sample about 28 days before transplant, after cytoreduction. Measured with immunoSEQ multiplex PCR; TCRdb has only the in-frame clones, and not every one. The table lists about 76,000 clones, 90% to 96% of them singletons. The specimen comprised peripheral blood mononuclear cells, sampled before stem cell transplant. The origin of the receptors is a woman aged 45 to 65 with acute myeloid leukemia. Some clones in this sample may be carry-over from other donors' samples.

The chain employs TRBV2 and TRBJ2-5; 8 positions agree with TRBD1. V lost 8 bases to trimming and J lost 4 bases; unmatched junction nucleotides: 9. Germline V gene lookup returns CDR1 SNHLY and CDR2 FYNNEI. The CDR3 is 14 amino acids. As DNA, the CDR3 is TGTGCCAGCGGAAGCAGGGGGCGCGGAGAGACCCAGTACTTC. Translation gives CASGSRGRGETQYF.

The V gene is TRBV11-2, the J gene TRBJ2-3; 8 bases are a match to TRBD2. Looked up from germline, CDR1 is SGHAT and CDR2 is FQNNGV. V lost 5 bases and J lost 6; bases outside the gene matches: 7. The CDR3 runs 14 residues. CDR3 sequence: CASSLRTSRDTQYF. CDR3 sequence (DNA): TGTGCCAGCAGCCTTAGGACTAGCCGCGATACGCAGTATTTT.

The chain recombines TRBV27 with TRBJ1-2; no firm D call. The CDR3 extends over 15 amino acids. CDR1 is MNHEY and CDR2 is SMNVEV in the germline V gene (reference sequence). The V gene lost 4 bases and the J gene lost 4 bases, with 16 bases spanning the gap. The CDR3 loop reads CASSSDASRSYGYTF. CDR3 nucleotide sequence: TGTGCCAGCAGTTCTGACGCTTCGCGCAGCTATGGCTACACCTTC.

This clone was found once. The gene calls are TRBV30 and TRBJ2-1, with 8 nucleotides matching TRBD1. Trimming at V came to 5 bases and at J to 9 bases, leaving 6 bases not matched to a gene. The CDR3 is made up of 12 amino acids. Germline V CDR1 and CDR2: GTSNPN, SVGIG (reference sequence). This CDR3 reads CAWVTGGSEQFF. The DNA of the CDR3 is TGTGCCTGGGTTACAGGGGGAAGTGAGCAGTTCTTC.

The genes are TRBV2 and TRBJ1-2, with D unclear. V gave up 5 bases and J gave up 8 bases, with 12 bases separating them. Germline values: CDR1 SNHLY, CDR2 FYNNEI. The CDR3 spans 12 residues. The CDR3 bases are TGTGCCAGCAGTCTTGGGGTGCGGGGCTACACCTTC. Protein sequence: CASSLGVRGYTF.

The rearrangement links TRBV28 to TRBJ1-1; maybe TRBD1 (6 bases). The CDR3 loop spans 14 amino acids. V was clipped by 5 bases and J by 3 bases, with 13 bases between them. The germline gives CDR1 MDHEN, CDR2 SYDVKM. The CDR3, as DNA: TGTGCCAGCAGTCAACCCGGACAGTACACTGAAGCTTTCTTT. Protein sequence: CASSQPGQYTEAFF. The full variable domain, in which reference TRBV28 and TRBJ1-1 provide the parts outside the CDR3, is DVKVTQSSRYLVKRTGEKVFLECVQDMDHENMFWYRQDPGLGLRLIYFSYDVKMKEKGDIPEGYSVSREKKERFSLILESASTNQTSMYLCASSQPGQYTEAFFGQGTRLTVV.

The V and J genes are TRBV10-3 and TRBJ1-1; 10 nucleotides align to TRBD1. Germline V gene data show CDR1 as ENHRY and CDR2 as SYGVKD. V lost 8 bases, J lost 1 base, and 7 bases stayed unmatched. The CDR3 has 15 amino acids. The CDR3 spells CAIGARDRGNTEAFF. CDR3 DNA sequence: TGTGCCATCGGGGCCCGGGACAGGGGGAACACTGAAGCTTTCTTT.

The DNA for the CDR3 is TGTGCCAGCAGCCTATGGGGTGGGAAGAACACCATATATTTT. It codes for CASSLWGGKNTIYF. V gene TRBV5-8 combines with J gene TRBJ1-3; D not resolved. CDR1 is SGHTS, CDR2 YDEGEE, per germline. The CDR3 is made up of 14 amino acids. Trimming cost V 4 bases and J 7 bases, with 15 bases left between them.

The V call is TRBV6-1, the J call TRBJ2-2; tentatively, D is TRBD2 (6 bases). Trimming left V 2 bases short and J 2 bases short, with 12 bases between. The germline CDR1 and CDR2 sequences are MNHNS and SASEGT. The CDR3 consists of 16 residues. The CDR3 protein is CASSENPGVNTGELFF. The DNA for the CDR3 is TGTGCCAGCAGTGAAAATCCGGGAGTTAACACCGGGGAGCTGTTTTTT.

This chain uses TRBV30 with TRBJ2-3; 12 nucleotides line up with TRBD2. V dropped 2 bases and J dropped 2; count of bases not matched to a gene: 5. Germline loops: CDR1 GTSNPN, CDR2 SVGIG (reference sequence). This CDR3 has 16 amino acids. This CDR3 is CAWSHGLAGTTDTQYF. In DNA, the CDR3 is TGTGCCTGGAGTCATGGACTAGCGGGGACCACAGATACGCAGTATTTT. The complete variable domain, with remaining parts taken from reference TRBV30 and TRBJ2-3, reads SQTIHQWPATLVQPVGSPLSLECTVEGTSNPNLYWYRQAAGRGLQLLFYSVGIGQISSEVPQNLSASRPQDRQFILSSKKLLLSDSGFYLCAWSHGLAGTTDTQYFGPGTRLTVL.

V is TRBV19 and J is TRBJ1-2; 12 bases are a match to TRBD1. The CDR3 length is 15 residues. CDR1 and CDR2 (germline): LNHDA, SQIVND (reference sequence). V lost 9 bases to trimming and J lost 6 bases; unmatched junction nucleotides: 11. The DNA of the CDR3 is TGTGCCAGCAATACCGGGACAGGGGGCTCGGATGGCTACACCTTC. Translating it yields CASNTGTGGSDGYTF.

This rearrangement joins TRBV9 to TRBJ1-3; D is uncertain. The V gene's germline CDR1 is SGDLS and CDR2 YYNGEE. V gave up 3 bases and J gave up 0 bases, with 7 bases separating them. The CDR3 is 14 residues long. The CDR3 DNA is TGTGCCAGCAGCGAGGGAGCCTCTGGAAACACCATATATTTT. Its protein is CASSEGASGNTIYF.

The V gene is TRBV30, the J gene TRBJ1-1; unclear D gene. Germline loops: CDR1 GTSNPN, CDR2 SVGIG (reference sequence). This CDR3 is 15 amino acids long. Trimming removed 0 bases from V and 4 bases from J, with 15 bases in between. The DNA for the CDR3 is TGTGCCTGGAGTGTACTTCAGTCAATCGGCACTGAAGCTTTCTTT. The encoded protein is CAWSVLQSIGTEAFF.